The rows below give T cell receptor beta chains drawn from one sample of a study of tumor-infiltrating lymphocytes in primary liver carcinoma. TCRdb reprocessed the multiplex PCR reads with MiXCR, giving one entry per CDR3 protein. The sample holds fewer than 350,000 distinct CDR3 sequences; approximately 65% are singletons and the top ten take approximately 9.4%. Sequencing was carried out using peripheral blood. Receptor source: a man aged 40-49 years with primary liver carcinoma and hepatitis B virus infection. Both conserved end residues are part of each CDR3. D genes are given only for firm matches. Rows give clone size only sometimes, using once, few, many, or a class for an expanded clone.

d_call clone_size j_call v_call cdr3_nt cdr3_aa
. . TRBJ1-5 TRBV28 TGTGCCAGCAGCTCCCCAGGGAGCGGTCAGCCCCAGCGTTTT CASSSPGSGQPQRF
TRBD2 . TRBJ2-1 TRBV5-5 TGTGCCAGCAGCTCGCTAGCGGGAGGGCTGGTTGAGCAGTTCTTC CASSSLAGGLVEQFF
TRBD2 medium-sized TRBJ2-7 TRBV4-2 TGTGCCAGCAGCCAAGATAGGGCTAGCGGGTACTACGAGCAGTACTTC CASSQDRASGYYEQYF
. many TRBJ2-3 TRBV6-1 TGTGCCAGCAGTGAAGCTTGGATAGATACGCAGTATTTT CASSEAWIDTQYF
TRBD2 . TRBJ2-1 TRBV13 TGTGCCAGCAGCATGGCGGGACTAGCGGGAGGGAATGAGCAGTTCTTC CASSMAGLAGGNEQFF
. . TRBJ2-7 TRBV18 TGTGCCAGCTCACCCACAAGGGGGACATCCTACGAGCAGTACTTC CASSPTRGTSYEQYF
TRBD2 . TRBJ2-1 TRBV11-2 TGTGCCAGCAGCTTTGGGACTAGCGGGACGGGGCGTGAGCAGCTCTTC CASSFGTSGTGREQLF
. few TRBJ2-7 TRBV11-1 TGTGTCAGCGGCTCTACCTACGAGCAGTACTTC CVSGSTYEQYF
. many TRBJ2-7 TRBV4-1 TGCGCCAGCAGCCAAGATGAGACTGACATTTACGAGCAGTACTTC CASSQDETDIYEQYF
. many TRBJ1-1 TRBV6-5 TGTGCCAGCAGTTACAGGGAGGTGAACACTGAAGCTTTCTTT CASSYREVNTEAFF
TRBD1 . TRBJ2-5 TRBV29-1 TGCAGCCTTGAAAACCGCGGCAGGGGGGAGACCCAGTACTTC CSLENRGRGETQYF
TRBD2 . TRBJ2-3 TRBV4-1 TGCGCCAGCAACCAAGATTCGGGTAGCGGGAGTAATACGCAGTATTTT CASNQDSGSGSNTQYF
. once TRBJ2-5 TRBV11-1 TGTGCCAGCAGCTCTTCGGGACCCAGTGTGACCCAGTACTTC CASSSSGPSVTQYF
. . TRBJ2-1 TRBV11-3 TGTGCCAGCAGCTTAGGGACTAAGACCGGGACCCCCTACAATGAGCAGTTCTTC CASSLGTKTGTPYNEQFF
TRBD1 . TRBJ2-4 TRBV4-3 TGCGCTAGCAGCCAAGATCTGGGACAGGACCGAAACATTCAGTACTTC CASSQDLGQDRNIQYF
. . TRBJ1-3 TRBV6-5 TGTGCCAGCAGTGCAACGGGGAAGTCTGGAAACATCATATATTTT CASSATGKSGNIIYF
. many TRBJ2-1 TRBV29-1 TGCAGCGTTGGTCGCCTGGACCTTTCATGCAATGAGCAGTTCTTC CSVGRLDLSCNEQFF
TRBD1 many TRBJ2-3 TRBV12-3/TRBV12-4 TGTGCCAGCAGTATAAGACAGGGGGCAAAAGATACGCAGTATTTT CASSIRQGAKDTQYF
. many TRBJ1-5 TRBV30 TGTGCCTTAAACCAGCCCCAGCATTTT CALNQPQHF
. . TRBJ1-5 TRBV19 TGTGCCAGTAGTATCGAAAGGTATAATCAGCCCCAGCATTTT CASSIERYNQPQHF
. . TRBJ1-5 TRBV28 TGTGCCAGCAGTTTACCCCCAGGGCGAGGCAAGCAGCCCCAGCATTTT CASSLPPGRGKQPQHF